The 18 T cell receptor beta chains listed next were all sequenced from one sample in a study of cytomegalovirus exposure and HLA in healthy donors. PCR was performed using 60 Vbeta and 13 Jbeta primers. The table came from immunoSEQ multiplex PCR; TCRdb's copy has only in-frame clones and leaves some out. This table holds approximately 100,000 clones, about 80% found once. The sequencing sample was made of PBMCs. These receptors came from a human donor in good health.

The rearrangement links TRBV5-4 to TRBJ1-4; unclear D gene. The CDR3 consists of 14 residues. Germline CDR1 reads SGHNT; CDR2 reads YYREEE (reference sequence). The V end was cut by 2 bases, the J end by 8 bases, with 13 bases between. The CDR3 sequence is CASSFLGSGEKLFF. DNA for the CDR3: TGTGCCAGCAGCTTTCTGGGCTCTGGGGAAAAACTGTTTTTT.

This clone was recorded a few times. The CDR3 reads CASSENRGRTGSGELFF. For the CDR3, the DNA is TGTGCCAGCAGTGAGAACCGTGGAAGGACAGGGTCCGGGGAGCTGTTTTTT. This rearrangement joins TRBV6-1 to TRBJ2-2; the match to TRBD1 covers 8 bases. Trimming removed 3 bases from V and 6 bases from J; junction bases left unmatched: 12. Germline V lookup: CDR1 MNHNS, CDR2 SASEGT. The CDR3 sequence is 17 residues long.

The rearrangement uses TRBV5-1 and TRBJ1-1, with D unresolved. This CDR3 has 13 amino acids. The germline V gene has CDR1 SGHRS and CDR2 YFSETQ. With 0 bases removed from V and 1 base from J, the gap between germline ends came to 4 bases. CDR3 sequence reads: CASSLAGNTEAFF. The DNA for the CDR3 is TGCGCCAGCAGCTTGGCAGGGAACACTGAAGCTTTCTTT. Based on the CDR3 plus reference TRBV5-1 and TRBJ1-1, the full variable domain is KAGVTQTPRYLIKTRGQQVTLSCSPISGHRSVSWYQQTPGQGLQFLFEYFSETQRNKGNFPGRFSGRQFSNSRSEMNVSTLELGDSALYLCASSLAGNTEAFFGQGTRLTVV.

This chain connects TRBV7-6 to TRBJ1-4; 10 bases line up with TRBD1. In germline, CDR1 is SGHVS, CDR2 FNYEAQ. CDR3 length: 16 amino acids. J was trimmed by 7 bases and V by 5 bases; bases with no gene match: 10. The CDR3 is CASSRPTGGKAEKLFF. The CDR3 region has the DNA TGTGCCAGCAGCCGACCGACAGGGGGCAAGGCTGAAAAACTGTTTTTT.

This clone was seen only a few times. This chain joins TRBV5-5 and TRBJ1-4; the match to TRBD1 covers 9 bases. Germline CDR1 and CDR2: SGHKS and YYEKEE (reference sequence). V was pared by 4 bases and J by 3 bases, with 7 bases of the junction left unmatched. The CDR3 is 16 amino acids. CDR3 nucleotides: TGTGCCAGCAGCGTCACAGGGGGCGCGTCTAATGAAAAACTGTTTTTT. Residues: CASSVTGGASNEKLFF.

This sequence joins TRBV11-2 and TRBJ1-1, with D uncertain. The CDR3 length is 14 residues. The V end lost 1 base, the J end lost 3 bases, and 9 bases lay between the germline ends. The V gene's germline CDR1 is SGHAT and CDR2 FQNNGV. The CDR3 sequence: CASSLVHPYTEAFF. CDR3 DNA sequence: TGTGCCAGCAGCTTAGTACACCCCTACACTGAAGCTTTCTTT. Full variable domain (outside the CDR3, taken from reference TRBV11-2 and TRBJ1-1): EAGVAQSPRYKIIEKRQSVAFWCNPISGHATLYWYQQILGQGPKLLIQFQNNGVVDDSQLPKDRFSAERLKGVDSTLKIQPAKLEDSAVYLCASSLVHPYTEAFFGQGTRLTVV.

This clone has only a few counts. The CDR3 bases are TGTGCCAGTAGCTCGACAGTGAACACTGAAGCTTTCTTT. Translation: CASSSTVNTEAFF. The genes are TRBV19 and TRBJ1-1, with D possibly being TRBD1 (5 bases). Germline-derived CDR1 and CDR2 are LNHDA and SQIVND (reference sequence). This CDR3 region has 13 residues. The V gene lost 6 bases and the J gene lost 0 bases, with 8 bases spanning the gap.

The chain recombines TRBV5-1 with TRBJ2-5; D uncertain. Germline values: CDR1 SGHRS, CDR2 YFSETQ. The CDR3 consists of 13 residues. V lost 0 bases, J lost 2 bases, and 5 bases lay in between. The CDR3 loop reads CASSLVAQETQYF. CDR3 DNA sequence: TGCGCCAGCAGCTTGGTAGCTCAAGAGACCCAGTACTTC.

This clone was seen only a few times. The chain combines TRBV5-1 with TRBJ2-3; tentative D call: TRBD2 (6 bases). CDR1 is SGHRS and CDR2 is YFSETQ in the germline V gene. With 5 bases removed from V and 0 bases from J, the gap between germline ends came to 7 bases. The CDR3 extends over 13 amino acids. The CDR3 reads CASREGSTDTQYF. In DNA, the CDR3 is TGCGCCAGCAGGGAGGGAAGCACAGATACGCAGTATTTT.

This clone was found a few times. V is TRBV10-2 and J is TRBJ2-3, with TRBD2 matching over 8 bases. The trim removed 0 bases at V and 4 bases at J, leaving 12 bases unmatched. There are 18 residues in the CDR3. CDR1 and CDR2 (germline): WSHSY, SAAADI. Written as DNA, the CDR3 is TGCGCCAGCAGTGAGTCGATTACTCTAGCGGGTAACGCAGATACGCAGTATTTT. This translates into CASSESITLAGNADTQYF.

This clone was counted once. DNA for the CDR3: TGTGCCAGCAGCTTAGGGGCGGGGAAGAGCTCCTACAATGAGCAGTTCTTC. As protein: CASSLGAGKSSYNEQFF. The chain is built from TRBV5-4 and TRBJ2-1; possible D gene TRBD2, 6 bases. Germline CDR1 and CDR2: SGHNT and YYREEE (reference sequence). There are 17 residues in the CDR3. Trimming removed 2 bases from V and 0 bases from J, with 15 bases in between.

Only a few counts were recorded for this clone. This chain joins TRBV10-1 and TRBJ2-2; TRBD2 agrees at 7 bases. V was clipped by 6 bases and J by 2 bases; unmatched bases: 12. CDR1 and CDR2 from the germline V gene are WNHNN and SYGVQD (reference sequence). The CDR3 is made up of 17 amino acids. CDR3 DNA: TGCGCCAGCAGCCCCGGAAGGCTAGCGGTAAACACCGGGGAGCTGTTTTTT. Its translation: CASSPGRLAVNTGELFF.

This chain links TRBV15 with TRBJ2-5; possibly TRBD2 for D (5 bases). The CDR3 is made up of 15 amino acids. CDR1 is LNHNV, CDR2 YYDKDF, per germline (reference sequence). Trimming took off 5 bases at V and 5 bases at J, with 18 bases between the two ends. CDR3 sequence (DNA): TGTGCCACCAGCCCCCGTCCCCTAGCTACGGAGACCCAGTACTTC. It translates to CATSPRPLATETQYF. The full variable domain, rest sourced from reference TRBV15 and TRBJ2-5, is DAMVIQNPRYQVTQFGKPVTLSCSQTLNHNVMYWYQQKSSQAPKLLFHYYDKDFNNEADTPDNFQSRRPNTSFCFLDIRSPGLGDTAMYLCATSPRPLATETQYFGPGTRLLVL.

The chain employs TRBV10-3 and TRBJ2-5, with TRBD2 identical over 13 bases. Germline lookup yields CDR1 ENHRY and CDR2 SYGVKD. The CDR3 runs to 14 residues. V trimming: 10 bases; J trimming: 4 bases; junction bases outside the gene matches: 6. The CDR3 loop is CATLGLAGSETQYF. CDR3 nucleotides: TGTGCCACCTTGGGACTAGCGGGATCAGAGACCCAGTACTTC.

The chain joins TRBV5-6 to TRBJ1-2; TRBD1 matches at 8 bases. CDR3 length equals 16 residues. Germline CDR1 is SGHDT and CDR2 is YYEEEE. J gave up 1 base and V 1 base, and 6 bases lay outside the gene matches. CDR3 in DNA: TGTGCCAGCAGCTTGAAAACAGGGGGGGTTAACTATGGCTACACCTTC. Protein sequence: CASSLKTGGVNYGYTF.

The V call is TRBV5-6, the J call TRBJ1-6, with D unclear. Trimming cost V 2 bases and J 6 bases, with 12 bases left between them. The germline V gene has CDR1 SGHDT and CDR2 YYEEEE. This CDR3 has 15 amino acids. This chain's CDR3 is CASSFLSVPNSPLHF. The CDR3 DNA sequence: TGTGCCAGCAGCTTTCTCAGCGTACCTAATTCACCCCTCCACTTT. The full variable domain, its missing parts supplied by reference TRBV5-6 and TRBJ1-6, is DAGVTQSPTHLIKTRGQQVTLRCSPKSGHDTVSWYQQALGQGPQFIFQYYEEEERQRGNFPDRFSGHQFPNYSSELNVNALLLGDSALYLCASSFLSVPNSPLHFGNGTRLTVT.

This chain uses TRBV27 with TRBJ1-4, with 9 bases that match TRBD1. The CDR3 is 14 residues long. Germline lookup yields CDR1 MNHEY and CDR2 SMNVEV (reference sequence). Trimming took 4 bases from V and 8 from J; bases not matched to a gene: 5. CDR3 sequence reads: CASSWTGVGEKLFF. DNA for the CDR3: TGTGCCAGCAGTTGGACAGGGGTAGGCGAAAAACTGTTTTTT. Full variable domain (rest looked up from reference TRBV27 and TRBJ1-4): EAQVTQNPRYLITVTGKKLTVTCSQNMNHEYMSWYRQDPGLGLRQIYYSMNVEVTDKGDVPEGYKVSRKEKRNFPLILESPSPNQTSLYFCASSWTGVGEKLFFGSGTQLSVL.

This chain connects TRBV25-1 to TRBJ2-1; 11 bases match TRBD2. The J segment lost 4 bases and the V segment lost 6 bases, leaving 8 bases of the junction unmatched. This CDR3 has 16 amino acids. Per the germline V gene, CDR1 is MGHDK and CDR2 is SYGVNS. CDR3 sequence reads: CASSPGGTSGYNEQFF. DNA for the CDR3: TGTGCCAGCAGCCCAGGGGGGACTAGCGGTTACAATGAGCAGTTCTTC. The full variable domain, in which reference TRBV25-1 and TRBJ2-1 provide the parts outside the CDR3, is EADIYQTPRYLVIGTGKKITLECSQTMGHDKMYWYQQDPGMELHLIHYSYGVNSTEKGDLSSESTVSRIRTEHFPLTLESARPSHTSQYLCASSPGGTSGYNEQFFGPGTRLTVL.